These T cell receptor beta chains were read from a single sample in a study of blood T cell repertoires in COVID-19. Here immunoSEQ multiplex PCR was the method, and the copy in TCRdb shows in-frame clones only, minus some. The table lists about 170,000 clones, more than 75% of them singletons, with just over 2.5% in the top ten. Sequenced material: peripheral blood. The receptors were gathered from a woman aged 80 or over with COVID-19, enrolled during active disease. Both conserved end residues are part of each CDR3. D genes are given only for firm matches. Not every row has a clone size; where given, it reads once, few, many or a size class.

>-|-|TRBJ2-1|TRBV28
CASSRTDNYNEQFF
TGTGCCAGCAGCCGGACAGACAACTACAATGAGCAGTTCTTC
>TRBD2|-|TRBJ2-7|TRBV28
CASLETLAGGTTYEQYF
TGTGCCAGCCTGGAGACCCTAGCGGGAGGGACAACCTACGAGCAGTACTTC
>-|-|TRBJ2-7|TRBV7-2
CASSPAGNSYEQYF
TGTGCCAGCAGCCCCGCGGGCAACTCCTACGAGCAGTACTTC
>TRBD1|-|TRBJ1-2|TRBV6-5
CASSYGPGTGFGYTF
TGTGCCAGCAGTTACGGTCCCGGGACAGGGTTCGGCTACACCTTC
>TRBD2|-|TRBJ2-1|TRBV5-8
CASSLGLTSLNEQFF
TGTGCCAGCAGCTTGGGGCTGACTAGCCTCAATGAGCAGTTCTTC
>-|-|TRBJ2-1|TRBV7-8
CASSAYRVWPYNEQFF
TGTGCCAGCAGCGCCTACAGGGTGTGGCCCTACAATGAGCAGTTCTTC
>-|once|TRBJ2-7|TRBV5-1
CASSLADSTYEQYF
TGCGCCAGCAGCTTGGCGGACAGTACTTACGAGCAGTACTTC
>-|-|TRBJ2-5|TRBV19
CASSIQGGMMETQYF
TGTGCCAGTAGTATACAGGGTGGGATGATGGAGACCCAGTACTTC
>TRBD2|-|TRBJ2-3|TRBV7-2
CASSRAFLAGGSSTDTQYF
TGTGCCAGCAGCCGGGCTTTCCTAGCGGGAGGTTCTAGCACAGATACGCAGTATTTT
>TRBD1|-|TRBJ1-6|TRBV3-1/TRBV3-2
CASSRMGQGGSPLHF
TGTGCCAGCAGCCGGATGGGACAGGGCGGTTCACCCCTCCACTTT
>TRBD2|-|TRBJ2-1|TRBV11-2
CASSSLTSVTYNEQFF
TGTGCCAGCAGCTCACTAACTAGCGTTACCTACAATGAGCAGTTCTTC
>-|-|TRBJ1-2|TRBV12-3/TRBV12-4
CASSLWRGGYTF
TGTGCCAGCAGTTTATGGAGGGGTGGCTACACCTTC
>-|-|TRBJ2-5|TRBV10-3
CAISEEETQYF
TGTGCCATCAGTGAGGAGGAGACCCAGTACTTC
>-|-|TRBJ2-7|TRBV7-8
CASSPITGSYEQYF
TGTGCCAGCAGCCCAATTACAGGGTCCTACGAGCAGTACTTC
>-|-|TRBJ1-2|TRBV5-4
CASSLGQGNYGYTF
TGTGCCAGCAGCTTGGGGCAGGGAAACTATGGCTACACCTTC
>-|-|TRBJ1-2|TRBV28
CASSPDNRNYGYTF
TGTGCCAGCAGCCCGGACAACAGGAACTATGGCTACACCTTC
>-|-|TRBJ1-1|TRBV19
CASSTRVMNTEAFF
TGTGCCAGTAGTACCAGGGTTATGAACACTGAAGCTTTCTTT
>-|-|TRBJ1-2|TRBV19
CAAKGGYYGYTF
TGTGCAGCGAAGGGAGGGTACTATGGCTACACCTTC
>-|-|TRBJ2-5|TRBV6-5
CASRDRDQETQYF
TGTGCCAGCAGAGACAGAGACCAAGAGACCCAGTACTTC
>-|-|TRBJ2-2|TRBV5-5
CASSWGRVGTGELFF
TGTGCCAGCAGCTGGGGGCGGGTTGGCACCGGGGAGCTGTTTTTT
>-|-|TRBJ2-7|TRBV2
CASSEGRGSYEQYF
TGTGCCAGCAGTGAGGGCAGGGGATCCTACGAGCAGTACTTC
>-|once|TRBJ1-3|TRBV10-3
CAISESGGFSGNTIYF
TGTGCCATCAGTGAGTCTGGAGGTTTCTCTGGAAACACCATATATTTT
>-|-|TRBJ1-2|TRBV19
CASSAAQGRYGYTF
TGTGCCAGTAGTGCAGCACAGGGCCGCTATGGCTACACCTTC
>TRBD1|-|TRBJ1-1|TRBV9
CASSASVIDRGNTEAFF
TGTGCCAGCAGCGCCAGTGTTATCGACAGGGGGAACACTGAAGCTTTCTTT
>TRBD1|-|TRBJ1-1|TRBV7-2
CASRGQGGGAEAFF
TGTGCCAGCAGAGGACAGGGAGGAGGGGCTGAAGCTTTCTTT